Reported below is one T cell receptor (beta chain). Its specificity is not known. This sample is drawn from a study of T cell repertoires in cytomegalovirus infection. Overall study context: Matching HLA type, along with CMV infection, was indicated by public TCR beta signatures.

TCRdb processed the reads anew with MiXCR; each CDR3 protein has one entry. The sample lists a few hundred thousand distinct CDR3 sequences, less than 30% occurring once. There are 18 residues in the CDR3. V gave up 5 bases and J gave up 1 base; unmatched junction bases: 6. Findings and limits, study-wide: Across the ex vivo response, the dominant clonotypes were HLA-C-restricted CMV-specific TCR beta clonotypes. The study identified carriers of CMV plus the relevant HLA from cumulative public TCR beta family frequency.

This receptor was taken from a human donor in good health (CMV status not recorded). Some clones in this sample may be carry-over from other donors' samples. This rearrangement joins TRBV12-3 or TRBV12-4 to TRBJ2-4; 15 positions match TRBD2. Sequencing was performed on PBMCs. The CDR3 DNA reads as TGTGCCAGCAGTATCGGACTAGCGGGAGGGGAGGCCAAAAACATTCAGTACTTC. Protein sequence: CASSIGLAGGEAKNIQYF.